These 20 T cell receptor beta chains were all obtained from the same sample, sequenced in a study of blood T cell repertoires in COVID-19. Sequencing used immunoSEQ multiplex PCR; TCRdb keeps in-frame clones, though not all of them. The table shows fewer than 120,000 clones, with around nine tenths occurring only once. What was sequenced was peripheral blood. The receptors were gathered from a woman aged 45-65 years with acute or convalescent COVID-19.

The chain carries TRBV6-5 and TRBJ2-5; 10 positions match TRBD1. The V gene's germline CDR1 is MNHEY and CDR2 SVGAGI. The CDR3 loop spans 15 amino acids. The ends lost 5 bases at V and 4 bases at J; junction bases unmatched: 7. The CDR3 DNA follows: TGTGCCAGCAGTCTCGAGACAGGGGGCCCAGAGACCCAGTACTTC. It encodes CASSLETGGPETQYF.

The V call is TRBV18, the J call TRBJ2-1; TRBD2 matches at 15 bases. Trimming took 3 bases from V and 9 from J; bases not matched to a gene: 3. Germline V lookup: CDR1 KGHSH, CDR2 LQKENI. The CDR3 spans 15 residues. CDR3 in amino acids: CASSPGLAGGIEQFF. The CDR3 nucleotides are TGTGCCAGCTCACCCGGACTAGCGGGAGGGATTGAGCAGTTCTTC.

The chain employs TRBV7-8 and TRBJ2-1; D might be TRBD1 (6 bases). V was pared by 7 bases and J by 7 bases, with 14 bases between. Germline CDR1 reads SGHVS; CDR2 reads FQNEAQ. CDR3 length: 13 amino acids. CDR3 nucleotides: TGTGCCAGCAAACAGGGAGCCCTAAATGAGCAGTTCTTC. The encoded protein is CASKQGALNEQFF.

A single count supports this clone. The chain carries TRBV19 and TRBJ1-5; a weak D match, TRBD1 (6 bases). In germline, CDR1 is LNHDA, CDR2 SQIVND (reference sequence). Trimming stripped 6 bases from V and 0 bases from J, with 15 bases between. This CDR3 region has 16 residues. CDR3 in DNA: TGTGCCAGTAGCCCCGCAGGGGTAAATAGCAATCAGCCCCAGCATTTT. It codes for CASSPAGVNSNQPQHF.

CDR3 nucleotides: TGTGCCAGCAGTGAATTCAGTAATTCACCCCTCCACTTT. Translating gives CASSEFSNSPLHF. J is TRBJ1-6 and V is TRBV6-4, with unresolved D. The V gene's germline CDR1 is MRHNA and CDR2 SNTAGT. Trimming removed 3 bases from V and 6 bases from J, with 6 bases in between. CDR3 size: 13 residues.

CDR3 in DNA: TGTGCCAGCAGTTACCAGGGGGCGAACTATGGCTACACCTTC. This translates into CASSYQGANYGYTF. The chain uses TRBV6-5 and TRBJ1-2, with TRBD1 matching over 8 bases. The CDR3 sequence is 14 residues long. CDR1 MNHEY and CDR2 SVGAGI come from the germline V gene. Losses at the gene ends were 2 bases for V and 2 bases for J; bases not matched to a gene: 1.

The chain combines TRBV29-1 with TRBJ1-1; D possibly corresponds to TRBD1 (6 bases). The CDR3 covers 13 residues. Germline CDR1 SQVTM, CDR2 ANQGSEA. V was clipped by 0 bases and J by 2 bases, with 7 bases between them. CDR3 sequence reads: CSVEEQGNTEAFF. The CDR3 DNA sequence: TGCAGCGTTGAAGAACAGGGAAACACTGAAGCTTTCTTT.

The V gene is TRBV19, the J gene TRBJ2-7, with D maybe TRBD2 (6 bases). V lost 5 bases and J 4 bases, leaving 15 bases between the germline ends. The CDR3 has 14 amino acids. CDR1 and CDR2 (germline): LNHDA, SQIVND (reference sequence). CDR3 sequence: CASSPGVASYEQYF. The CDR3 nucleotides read TGTGCCAGTAGTCCGGGGGTAGCTAGTTACGAGCAGTACTTC.

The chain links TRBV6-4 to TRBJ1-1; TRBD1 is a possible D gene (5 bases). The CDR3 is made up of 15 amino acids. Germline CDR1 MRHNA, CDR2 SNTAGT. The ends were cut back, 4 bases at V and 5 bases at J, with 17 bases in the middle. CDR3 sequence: CASSVSGLLRTEAFF. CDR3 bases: TGTGCCAGCAGTGTCTCGGGACTCCTGAGGACTGAAGCTTTCTTT.

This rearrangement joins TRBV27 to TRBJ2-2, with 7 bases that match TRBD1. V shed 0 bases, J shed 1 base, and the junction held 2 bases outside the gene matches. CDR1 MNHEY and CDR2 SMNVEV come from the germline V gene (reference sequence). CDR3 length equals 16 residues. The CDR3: CASSLSTGLNTGELFF. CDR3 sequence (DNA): TGTGCCAGCAGTTTATCGACAGGGTTGAACACCGGGGAGCTGTTTTTT.

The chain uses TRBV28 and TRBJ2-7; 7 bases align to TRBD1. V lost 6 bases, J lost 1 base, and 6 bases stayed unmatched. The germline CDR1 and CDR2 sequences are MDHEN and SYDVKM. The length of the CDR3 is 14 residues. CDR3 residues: CASRGTASSYEQYF. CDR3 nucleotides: TGTGCCAGCAGAGGGACAGCGAGTTCCTACGAGCAGTACTTC.

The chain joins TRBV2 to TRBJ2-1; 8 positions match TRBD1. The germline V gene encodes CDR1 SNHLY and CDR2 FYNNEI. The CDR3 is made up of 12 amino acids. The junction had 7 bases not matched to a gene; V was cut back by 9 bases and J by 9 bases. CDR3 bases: TGTGCCAGTTTACAGGGGGTCCGTGAGCAGTTCTTC. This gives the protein CASLQGVREQFF.

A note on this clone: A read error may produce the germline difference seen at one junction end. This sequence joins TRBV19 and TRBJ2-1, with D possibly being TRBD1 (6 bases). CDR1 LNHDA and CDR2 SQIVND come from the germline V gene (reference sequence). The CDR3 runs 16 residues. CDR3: CASRTDPTSSYNEQFF. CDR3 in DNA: TGCGCCAGTAGGACAGACCCGACCAGCTCCTACAATGAGCAGTTCTTC. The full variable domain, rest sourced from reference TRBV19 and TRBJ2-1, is DGGITQSPKYLFRKEGQNVTLSCEQNLNHDAMYWYRQDPGQGLRLIYYSQIVNDFQKGDIAEGYSVSREKKESFPLTVTSAQKNPTAFYLCASRTDPTSSYNEQFFGPGTRLTVL.

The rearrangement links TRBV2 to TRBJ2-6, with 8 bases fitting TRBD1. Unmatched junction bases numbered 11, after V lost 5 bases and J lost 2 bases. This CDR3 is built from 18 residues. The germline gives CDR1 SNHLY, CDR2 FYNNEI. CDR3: CASSWAGQGAPGANVLTF. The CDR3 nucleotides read TGTGCCAGCAGTTGGGCAGGGCAGGGGGCCCCTGGGGCCAACGTCCTGACTTTC.

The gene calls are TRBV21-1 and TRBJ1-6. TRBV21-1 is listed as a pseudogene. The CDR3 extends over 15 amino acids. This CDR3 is CASSKGGGYNSPLHF. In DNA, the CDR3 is TGTGCCAGCAGCAAAGGTGGCGGGTATAATTCACCCCTCCACTTT.

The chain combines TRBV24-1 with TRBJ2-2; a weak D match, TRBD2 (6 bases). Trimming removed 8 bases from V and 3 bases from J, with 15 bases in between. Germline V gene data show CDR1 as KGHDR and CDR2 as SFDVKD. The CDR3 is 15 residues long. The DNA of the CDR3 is TGTGCCACCAAGGAGAGGGGCGGGGACACCGGGGAGCTGTTTTTT. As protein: CATKERGGDTGELFF.

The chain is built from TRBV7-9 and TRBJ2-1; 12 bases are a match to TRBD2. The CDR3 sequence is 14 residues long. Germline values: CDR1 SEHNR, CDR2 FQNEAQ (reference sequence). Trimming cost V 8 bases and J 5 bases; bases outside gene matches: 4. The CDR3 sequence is CASLAGGPHNEQFF. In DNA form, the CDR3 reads TGTGCCAGCCTAGCGGGAGGGCCCCACAATGAGCAGTTCTTC.

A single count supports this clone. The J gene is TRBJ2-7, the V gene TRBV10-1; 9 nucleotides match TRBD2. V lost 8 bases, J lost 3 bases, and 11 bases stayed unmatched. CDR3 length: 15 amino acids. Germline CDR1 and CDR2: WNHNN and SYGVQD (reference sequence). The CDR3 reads CASPLGDSGSYEQYF. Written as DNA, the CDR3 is TGCGCCAGCCCCCTAGGGGATAGCGGGAGCTACGAGCAGTACTTC.

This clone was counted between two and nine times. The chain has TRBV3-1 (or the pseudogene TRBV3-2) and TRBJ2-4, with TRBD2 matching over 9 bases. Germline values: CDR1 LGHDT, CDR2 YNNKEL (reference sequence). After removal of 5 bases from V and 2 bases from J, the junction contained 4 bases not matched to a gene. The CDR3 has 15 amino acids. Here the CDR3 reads CASSGAGGTKNIQYF. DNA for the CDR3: TGTGCCAGCAGCGGGGCGGGAGGGACCAAAAACATTCAGTACTTC.

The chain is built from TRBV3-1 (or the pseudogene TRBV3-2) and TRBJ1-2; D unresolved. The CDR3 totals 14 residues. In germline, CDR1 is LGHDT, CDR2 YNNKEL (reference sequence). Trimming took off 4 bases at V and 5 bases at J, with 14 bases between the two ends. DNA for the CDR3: TGTGCCAGCAGCCCTCCGGGAGCGCTTTATGGCTACACCTTC. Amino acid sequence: CASSPPGALYGYTF.